The rows below give T cell receptor beta chains drawn from one sample of a study of shared clonotypes between healthy human individuals. Method: immunoSEQ multiplex PCR; TCRdb's copy keeps in-frame clones and lacks some. The sample includes over 2 million clones, 85% to 95% of them seen just once. Sequencing was done on a sample of naive CD4+ T cells sorted from blood. The receptor set was obtained from a man aged 18 to 30 in good health. The CDR3 runs from the conserved cysteine through the conserved F or W. The D gene is left open where the match is weak. Rows give clone size only sometimes, using once, few, many, or a class for an expanded clone.

D gene,J gene,clone size,V gene,CDR3 DNA,CDR3 protein
NA,TRBJ1-5,NA,TRBV6-1,TGTGCCAGCAGTGCGGAGGAAGGTCAGCCCCAGCATTTT,CASSAEEGQPQHF
TRBD1,TRBJ1-1,NA,TRBV5-8,TGTGCCAGCAGCTTGGAAGACAGGGGAGACACTGAAGCTTTCTTT,CASSLEDRGDTEAFF
NA,TRBJ1-4,NA,TRBV30,TGTGCCTGGAACCGGGTCACGCACTCCGAGAAACTGTTTTTT,CAWNRVTHSEKLFF
TRBD2,TRBJ2-7,NA,TRBV2,TGTGCCAGCAGAGGACAGTTAGCGGGAGGGTGGGAGCAGTACTTC,CASRGQLAGGWEQYF
TRBD1,TRBJ1-3,NA,TRBV13,TGTGCCAGCAGCCCCGGGACAGGGACGGGAAACACCATATATTTT,CASSPGTGTGNTIYF
TRBD1,TRBJ1-1,NA,TRBV7-2,TGTGCCAGCAGCTTAGCGACAGGGGTGAACACTGAAGCTTTCTTT,CASSLATGVNTEAFF
NA,TRBJ1-2,NA,TRBV25-1,TGTGCCAGCAGTGAAGTAAGTGGCTACACCTTC,CASSEVSGYTF
TRBD2,TRBJ2-7,NA,TRBV6-5,TGTGCCAGCAGCCGCCTAGCGGGGGCCGAATACGAGCAGTACTTC,CASSRLAGAEYEQYF
NA,TRBJ1-6,NA,TRBV6-1,TGTGCCAGCAGTGAAGCGGGGAGGGGGGATAATTCACCCCTCCACTTT,CASSEAGRGDNSPLHF
TRBD1,TRBJ2-7,NA,TRBV6-5,TGTGCCAGCAGTCCTGACAGGGGTCAAGGCGAGCAGTACTTC,CASSPDRGQGEQYF
NA,TRBJ1-4,once,TRBV5-1,TGCGCCAGCAGCCCGGCCACCGTGGGAACTAATGAAAAACTGTTTTTT,CASSPATVGTNEKLFF
TRBD1,TRBJ1-2,NA,TRBV2,TGTGCCAGCAGTGGTCCCGGGACAGATAACTATGGCTACACCTTC,CASSGPGTDNYGYTF
TRBD2,TRBJ2-1,once,TRBV7-9,TGTGCCAGCAGCTTACTAGCGGCCTCCTACAATGAGCAGTTCTTC,CASSLLAASYNEQFF
TRBD1,TRBJ2-2,NA,TRBV30,TGTGCCTGGTCACCGGGACAGGGTGCCGGGGAGCTGTTTTTT,CAWSPGQGAGELFF
TRBD2,TRBJ2-7,NA,TRBV28,TGTGCCAGCAGTCCCTCGGTGAGCGGGATCGAGCAGTACTTC,CASSPSVSGIEQYF
NA,TRBJ1-6,NA,TRBV7-2,TGTGCCAGCAGCCCGGACCGCTCGGGTAATTCACCCCTCCACTTT,CASSPDRSGNSPLHF
NA,TRBJ1-6,once,TRBV28,TGTGCCAGCAGTCCGATCCGGGGGCAGGATAATTCACCCCTCCACTTT,CASSPIRGQDNSPLHF
NA,TRBJ1-1,NA,TRBV25-1,TGTGCCAGCAGTGAATCGGGCGCGAGGGAAGCTTTCTTT,CASSESGAREAFF
NA,TRBJ2-7,NA,TRBV9,TGTGCCAGCAGCGTTACGGCAGAGGCCTACGAGCAGTACTTC,CASSVTAEAYEQYF
NA,TRBJ1-1,NA,TRBV6-1,TGTGCCGCCAAAAGCGTTTACACTGAAGCTTTCTTT,CAAKSVYTEAFF
TRBD2,TRBJ2-3,NA,TRBV2,TGTGCCAGCAGTGATTTAGCGGGTGGAGACCGAGATACGCAGTATTTT,CASSDLAGGDRDTQYF
TRBD1,TRBJ2-3,NA,TRBV9,TGTGCCAGCAGCGTCGACAGGGGGCGAAGCACAGATACGCAGTATTTT,CASSVDRGRSTDTQYF
TRBD1,TRBJ2-7,NA,TRBV28,TGTGCCAGCGGGGCCCACAGGGGTGGGATCTACGAGCAGTACTTC,CASGAHRGGIYEQYF
NA,TRBJ1-6,NA,TRBV10-2,TGCGCCAGCAGTGAGTCCGGTCCCTATTCACCCCTCCACTTT,CASSESGPYSPLHF
TRBD1,TRBJ1-6,NA,TRBV6-5,TGTGCCAGCAGTCAAACGACAGGGTTACATTCACCCCTCCACTTT,CASSQTTGLHSPLHF
TRBD1,TRBJ2-2,NA,TRBV7-2,TGTGCCAGCAGCATTGGACAGGCGAACACCGGGGAGCTGTTTTTT,CASSIGQANTGELFF
NA,TRBJ2-3,NA,TRBV7-2,TGTGCCAGCAGCCCCTGGTTAGCGCAAGGCACAGATACGCAGTATTTT,CASSPWLAQGTDTQYF
NA,TRBJ2-7,NA,TRBV6-5,TGTGCCAGCAGTAGACAGCCCCCCTACGAGCAGTACTTC,CASSRQPPYEQYF
NA,TRBJ1-4,NA,TRBV30,TGTGCCTGGAGTTGGAGTGGGCAAATCACTAATGAAAAACTGTTTTTT,CAWSWSGQITNEKLFF
TRBD1,TRBJ2-2,once,TRBV2,TGTGCCAGCAGGGGACAGGTCAACACCGGGGAGCTGTTTTTT,CASRGQVNTGELFF
TRBD1,TRBJ1-4,NA,TRBV9,TGTGCCAGCAGCCCCCGGACAGGACACAATGAAAAACTGTTTTTT,CASSPRTGHNEKLFF
NA,TRBJ1-5,NA,TRBV30,TGTGCCTGGAGTGTACCTAGGGGGGCCGTTCATCAGCCCCAGCATTTT,CAWSVPRGAVHQPQHF
NA,TRBJ2-5,NA,TRBV27,TGTGCCAGCAGGGACTCCTCCCAAGAGACCCAGTACTTC,CASRDSSQETQYF
TRBD2,TRBJ2-2,NA,TRBV10-3,TGTGCCATCAGCGGACTAGCGGGAGACACCGGGGAGCTGTTTTTT,CAISGLAGDTGELFF
TRBD1,TRBJ1-3,NA,TRBV9,TGTGCCACCCCCGGGACAGGCTTCTCTGGAAACACCATATATTTT,CATPGTGFSGNTIYF